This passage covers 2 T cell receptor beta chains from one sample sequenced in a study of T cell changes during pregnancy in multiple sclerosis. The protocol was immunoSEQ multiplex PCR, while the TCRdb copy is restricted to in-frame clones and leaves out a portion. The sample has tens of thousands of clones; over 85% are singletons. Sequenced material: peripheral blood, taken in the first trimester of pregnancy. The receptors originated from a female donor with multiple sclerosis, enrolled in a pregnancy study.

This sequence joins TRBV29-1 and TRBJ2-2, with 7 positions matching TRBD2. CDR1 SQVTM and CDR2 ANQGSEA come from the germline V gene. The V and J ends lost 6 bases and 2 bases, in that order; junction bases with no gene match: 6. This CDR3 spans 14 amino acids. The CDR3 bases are TGCAGCGTAGGAGCGGGATCCAACACCGGGGAGCTGTTTTTT. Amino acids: CSVGAGSNTGELFF.

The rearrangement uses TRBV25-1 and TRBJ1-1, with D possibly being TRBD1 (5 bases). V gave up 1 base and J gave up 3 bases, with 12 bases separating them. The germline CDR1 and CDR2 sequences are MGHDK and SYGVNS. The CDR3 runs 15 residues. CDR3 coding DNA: TGTGCCAGCAGTGAATTTGGAGGGGTGGACACTGAAGCTTTCTTT. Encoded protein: CASSEFGGVDTEAFF.